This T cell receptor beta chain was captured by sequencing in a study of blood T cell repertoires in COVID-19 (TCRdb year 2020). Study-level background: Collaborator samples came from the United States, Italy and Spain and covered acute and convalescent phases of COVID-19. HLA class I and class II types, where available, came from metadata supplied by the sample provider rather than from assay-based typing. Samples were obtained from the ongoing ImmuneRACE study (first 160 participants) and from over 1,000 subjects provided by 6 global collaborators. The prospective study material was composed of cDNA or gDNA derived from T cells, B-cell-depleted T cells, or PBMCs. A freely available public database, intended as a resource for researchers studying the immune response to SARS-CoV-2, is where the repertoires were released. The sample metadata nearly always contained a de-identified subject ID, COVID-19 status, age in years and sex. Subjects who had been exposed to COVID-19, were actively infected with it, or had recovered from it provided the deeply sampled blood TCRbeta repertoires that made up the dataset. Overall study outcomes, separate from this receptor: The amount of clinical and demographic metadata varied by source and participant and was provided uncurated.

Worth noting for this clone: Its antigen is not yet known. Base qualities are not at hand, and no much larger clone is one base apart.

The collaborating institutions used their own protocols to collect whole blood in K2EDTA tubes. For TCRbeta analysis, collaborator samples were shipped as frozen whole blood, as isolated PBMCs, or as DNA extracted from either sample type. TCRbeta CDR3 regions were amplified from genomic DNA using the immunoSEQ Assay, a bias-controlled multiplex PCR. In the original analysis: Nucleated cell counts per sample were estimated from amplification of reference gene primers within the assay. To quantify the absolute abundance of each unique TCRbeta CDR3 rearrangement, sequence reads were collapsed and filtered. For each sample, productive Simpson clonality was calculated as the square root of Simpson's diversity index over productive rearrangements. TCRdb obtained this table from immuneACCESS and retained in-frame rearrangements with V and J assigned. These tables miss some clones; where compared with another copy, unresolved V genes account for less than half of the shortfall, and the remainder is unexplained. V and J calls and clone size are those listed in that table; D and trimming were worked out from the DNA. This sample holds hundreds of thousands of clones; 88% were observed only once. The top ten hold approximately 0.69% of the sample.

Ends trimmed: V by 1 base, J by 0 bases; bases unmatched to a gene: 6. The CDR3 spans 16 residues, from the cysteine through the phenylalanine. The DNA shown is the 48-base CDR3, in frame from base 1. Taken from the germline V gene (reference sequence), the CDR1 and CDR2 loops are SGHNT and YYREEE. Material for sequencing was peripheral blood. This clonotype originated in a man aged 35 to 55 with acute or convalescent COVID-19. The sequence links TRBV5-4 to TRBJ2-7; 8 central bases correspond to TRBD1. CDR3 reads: CASSLWTGIFSYEQYF. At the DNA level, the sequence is TGTGCCAGCAGCTTGTGGACAGGGATTTTCTCCTACGAGCAGTACTTC.